This entry is about one T cell receptor (beta chain). Its antigen is still unknown. No much larger clone is present one base from it, and per-base qualities are unavailable. Libraries were built with the immunoSEQ multiplex PCR assay. TCRdb holds this immuneACCESS table with in-frame rearrangements only. Some clones are missing; in checked studies, unresolved V genes explain under half, and the rest has no known cause. The sample table contains over 55,000 clones; only one count was recorded for 85% to 95% of them. The top ten hold just over 3% of the sample. These data belong to a study of T cell changes during pregnancy in multiple sclerosis (dated by TCRdb to about 2019). Study-level background: In women with multiple sclerosis, the researchers looked at how the T cell repertoire shifted as pregnancy progressed.

CDR1 and CDR2 (MNHNS, SASEGT) derive from the germline V gene. CDR3 length: 18 amino acids, cysteine to phenylalanine. The DNA shown is the 54-base CDR3, in frame from base 1. Trimmed from V: 4 bases; trimmed from J: 0 bases; junction bases lacking a gene match: 15. Material: CD8+ T cells from peripheral blood mononuclear cells, obtained in the third trimester of pregnancy. The receptor's source is a female donor in good health, enrolled as a control in a pregnancy study. The V gene is TRBV6-1 and the J gene is TRBJ2-7, with TRBD1 identical over 7 junction bases. In nucleotides, the sequence is TGTGCCAGCAGTGGCCGGACAGGCCTAGGAGATTTCTCCTACGAGCAGTACTTC. Its product reads: CASSGRTGLGDFSYEQYF.